This T cell receptor beta chain appears in the sequencing data of a study of blood T cells in healthy people across ages. Broader study findings: Among T cells, TCR beta diversity per million cells dropped roughly linearly as age rose. Naive and antigen-experienced cells could not be conclusively compared, given unsorted PBMCs.

A J-beta primer mix and a sample-barcoded 5' primer were used in a second PCR of about 7 to 12 cycles. TCRdb itself ran the 5' RACE reads through MiXCR, one entry per CDR3 protein. This table holds 450,000 to 700,000 distinct CDR3 sequences, 25% to 30% found once. Investigators took about 9.2 milliliters of peripheral blood from every donor. Samples each had at least 6 micrograms of total RNA extracted. Worth noting for this clonotype: Its specificity is unknown.

This CDR3 is built from 14 residues. With 6 bases removed from V and 7 bases from J, the gap between germline ends came to 16 bases. Germline assignment: CDR1 SEHNR and CDR2 FQNEAQ (reference sequence). Sequences were obtained from blood. This TCR derives from a woman aged 65 to 85 in good health. J is TRBJ2-4 and V is TRBV7-9; tentatively, D is TRBD1 (6 bases). The CDR3 DNA reads as TGTGCCAGCAGGGATACAGGGAGACAGAACATTCAGTACTTC. Translation gives CASRDTGRQNIQYF.